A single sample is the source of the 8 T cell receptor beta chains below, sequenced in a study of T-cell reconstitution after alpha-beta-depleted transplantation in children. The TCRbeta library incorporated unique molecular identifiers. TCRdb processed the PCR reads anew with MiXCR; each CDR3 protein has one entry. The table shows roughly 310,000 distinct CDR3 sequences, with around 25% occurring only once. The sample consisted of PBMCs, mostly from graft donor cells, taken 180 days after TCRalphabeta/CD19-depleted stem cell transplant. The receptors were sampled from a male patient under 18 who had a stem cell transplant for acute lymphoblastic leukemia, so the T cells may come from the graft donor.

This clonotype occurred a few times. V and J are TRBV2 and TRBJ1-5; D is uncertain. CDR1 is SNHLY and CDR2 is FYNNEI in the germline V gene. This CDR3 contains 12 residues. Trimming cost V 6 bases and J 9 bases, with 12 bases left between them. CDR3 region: CASSPVERPQHF. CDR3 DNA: TGTGCCAGCAGCCCGGTAGAGCGGCCCCAGCATTTT.

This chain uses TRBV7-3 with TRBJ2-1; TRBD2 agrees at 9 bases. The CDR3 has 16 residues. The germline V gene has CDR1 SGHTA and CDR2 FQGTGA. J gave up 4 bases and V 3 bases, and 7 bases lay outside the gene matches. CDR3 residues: CASSLAGGRVYNEQFF. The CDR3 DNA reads TGTGCCAGCAGCTTGGCCGGCGGGAGGGTTTACAATGAGCAGTTCTTC.

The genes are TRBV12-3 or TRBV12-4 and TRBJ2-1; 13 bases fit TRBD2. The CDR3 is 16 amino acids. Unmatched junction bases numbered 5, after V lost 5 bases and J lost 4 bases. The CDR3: CASSPGTSGVYNEQFF. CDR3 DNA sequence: TGTGCCAGCAGTCCAGGGACTAGCGGGGTATACAATGAGCAGTTCTTC.

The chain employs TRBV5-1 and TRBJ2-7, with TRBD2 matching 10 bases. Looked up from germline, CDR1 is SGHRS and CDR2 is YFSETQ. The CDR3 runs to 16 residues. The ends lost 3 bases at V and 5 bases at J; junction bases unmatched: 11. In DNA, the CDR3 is TGCGCCAGCAGCTCTCGAAGGAGTCTAGCGGGAGACGAGCAGTACTTC. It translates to CASSSRRSLAGDEQYF.

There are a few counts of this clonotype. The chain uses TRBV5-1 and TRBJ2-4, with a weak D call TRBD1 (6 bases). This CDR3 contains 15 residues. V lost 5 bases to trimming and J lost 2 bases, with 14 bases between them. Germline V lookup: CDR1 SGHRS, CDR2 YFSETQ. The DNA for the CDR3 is TGCGCCAGCAGTTTCCTAACAGGGACCAAAAACATTCAGTACTTC. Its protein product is CASSFLTGTKNIQYF.

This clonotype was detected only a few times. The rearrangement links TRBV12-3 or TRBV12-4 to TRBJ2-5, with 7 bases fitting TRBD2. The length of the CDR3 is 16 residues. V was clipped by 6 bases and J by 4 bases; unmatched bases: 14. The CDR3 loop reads CASSRAGVRALETQYF. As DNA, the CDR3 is TGTGCCAGCAGCCGCGCGGGAGTGAGGGCGTTAGAGACCCAGTACTTC.

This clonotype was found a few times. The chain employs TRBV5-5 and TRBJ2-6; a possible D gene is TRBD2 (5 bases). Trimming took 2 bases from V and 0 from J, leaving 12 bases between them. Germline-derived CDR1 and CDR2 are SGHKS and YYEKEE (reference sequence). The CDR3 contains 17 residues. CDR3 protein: CASSFEGLRSGANVLTF. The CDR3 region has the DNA TGTGCCAGCAGCTTCGAAGGACTCCGCTCTGGGGCCAACGTCCTGACTTTC.

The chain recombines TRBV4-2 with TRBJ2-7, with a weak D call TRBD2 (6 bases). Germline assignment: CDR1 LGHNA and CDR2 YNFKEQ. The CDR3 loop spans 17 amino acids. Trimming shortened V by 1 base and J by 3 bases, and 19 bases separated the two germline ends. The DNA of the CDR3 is TGTGCCAGCAGCCAAGGGGGCCCCGGGACTCTTCACTACGAGCAGTACTTC. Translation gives CASSQGGPGTLHYEQYF.